This T cell receptor (beta chain) was identified during a study of T-cell reconstitution after alpha-beta-depleted transplantation in children. There are a few counts of this clonotype. CDR1 and CDR2 (germline): SGHDT, YYEEEE. The V and J ends lost 0 bases and 11 bases respectively, with 14 bases between them. The CDR3 spans 14 residues. Preparation of the TCRbeta library involved a method that used unique molecular identifiers. TCRdb re-derived calls from the PCR reads in MiXCR, one entry per CDR3 protein. This sample has around 480,000 distinct CDR3 sequences, with approximately 29% found just once.

The gene calls are TRBV5-6 and TRBJ2-2; D might be TRBD1 (5 bases). The clonotype originates from a human donor who donated a stem cell graft to a child with aplastic anemia. The specimen was PBMCs from the stem cell graft donor, collected from the stem cell graft. CDR3 residues: CASSLGAGFGELFF. The CDR3 coding sequence is TGTGCCAGCAGCTTGGGGGCAGGGTTCGGAGAGCTGTTTTTT.